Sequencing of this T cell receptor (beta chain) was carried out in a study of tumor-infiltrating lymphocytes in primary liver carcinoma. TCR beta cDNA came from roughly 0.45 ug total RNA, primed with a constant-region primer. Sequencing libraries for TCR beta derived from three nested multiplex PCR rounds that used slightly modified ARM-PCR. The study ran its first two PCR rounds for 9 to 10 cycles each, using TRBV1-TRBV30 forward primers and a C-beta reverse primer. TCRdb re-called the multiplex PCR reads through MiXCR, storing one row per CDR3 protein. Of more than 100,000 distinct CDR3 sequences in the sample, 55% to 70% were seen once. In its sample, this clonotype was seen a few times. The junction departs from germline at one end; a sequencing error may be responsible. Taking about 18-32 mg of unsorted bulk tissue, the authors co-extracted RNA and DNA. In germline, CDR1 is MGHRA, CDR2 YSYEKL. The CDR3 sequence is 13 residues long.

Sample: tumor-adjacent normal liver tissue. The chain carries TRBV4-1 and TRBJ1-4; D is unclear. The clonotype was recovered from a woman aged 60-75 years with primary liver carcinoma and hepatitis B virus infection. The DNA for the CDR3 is TGCACCAGCAGCCTGAGTAGCGGGATTGAACTGTTTTTT. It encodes CTSSLSSGIELFF.